Reported below is one T cell receptor (beta chain). By 5'RACE with 10-nucleotide random UMIs, the cDNA was made. TCRdb re-called the 5' RACE reads through MiXCR, storing one row per CDR3 protein. The repertoire holds over 45,000 distinct CDR3 sequences, roughly 23% seen once, with around 25% in the top ten. V was clipped by 7 bases and J by 1 base, with 19 bases between them. The CDR3 extends over 16 amino acids. The data are from a study of neurological immune-mediated disorders. The chain couples TRBV12-3 or TRBV12-4 to TRBJ1-1; D is perhaps TRBD1 (6 bases). The receptor was isolated from a woman in her seventies in good health. The sequenced material came from PBMCs. The CDR3 DNA is TGTGCCAGCAACCTGGGGGGGGCCCGCCGGAACACTGAAGCTTTCTTT. It translates to CASNLGGARRNTEAFF.